This record looks at one TCR beta chain sequence and its context. This entry belongs to a study of blood T cell repertoires in COVID-19. For the study at large: Sites in the United States, Italy and Spain provided acute and convalescent COVID-19 samples. T cells, B-cell-depleted T cells, or PBMCs supplied cDNA or gDNA.

Trimming stripped 0 bases from V and 1 base from J, with 6 bases between. Germline V gives CDR1 GTSNPN, CDR2 SVGIG (reference sequence). The CDR3 covers 13 residues. In the study's own analysis: Amplification of reference gene primers provided the estimated nucleated cell counts. Profiled with immunoSEQ multiplex PCR; TCRdb holds only in-frame clones, not every one. The V and J calls and clone size are taken from that table; D and trimming were inferred from the DNA. The repertoire holds fewer than 70,000 clones, with about 85% as singletons. The specimen sequenced was peripheral blood. The sequence derives from a woman aged 70 to 79 with active COVID-19. The rearrangement uses TRBV30 and TRBJ1-1, with D uncertain. The CDR3, as DNA: TGTGCCTGGAGTGTAGCAGGGAACACTGAAGCTTTCTTT. As protein: CAWSVAGNTEAFF.